This TCR beta chain was found in a study of cytomegalovirus exposure and HLA in healthy donors. Overall study context: The 110 or so validation repertoires used the same platform as the roughly 670 first-cohort repertoires, a later analysis reported. Study conclusions and caveats: As confirmed in vitro, three CMV-associated chains were specific for CMV antigens. The authors listed around 150 TCR beta chains as cytomegalovirus-associated.

Repertoires were generated with immunoSEQ multiplex PCR, while TCRdb's copy carries only in-frame clones and drops some. The sample includes approximately 200,000 clones, just over 90% seen only once; the top ten take more than 1%. V lost 3 bases and J lost 2, with 12 bases in between. CDR1 and CDR2 from the germline V gene are SGHNT and YYREEE (reference sequence). The CDR3 is 14 residues long. Remarks on this clone: Its cognate antigen is unknown.

Sequenced: PBMCs. The source is a woman aged 18 to 35 in good health and CMV-seronegative. The chain is built from TRBV5-4 and TRBJ2-7; D is undetermined. The CDR3 is CASSYSESPYEQYF. In nucleotides, the CDR3 is TGTGCCAGCAGCTATTCGGAGTCCCCCTACGAGCAGTACTTC.